Given below is one T cell receptor (beta chain) in context. Its antigen is currently unknown. Assay used: immunoSEQ multiplex PCR; TCRdb lists only in-frame clones, some missing. The profile shows about 600,000 clones, 97% of them singletons. This sample is part of a study of shared clonotypes between healthy human individuals. Everyone who donated was a Caucasian adult who lived in Nashville, Tennessee. Study-wide findings and caveats: The study drew on few donors, limiting represented genetic and exposure-history diversity.

Germline CDR1 and CDR2: SNHLY and FYNNEI. CDR3 size: 14 residues. With V trimmed by 5 bases and J by 5 bases, 9 bases remained unmatched. The specimen was naive CD4+ T cells sorted from blood. Described subset: CD45RA+ positively selected. The chain combines TRBV2 with TRBJ2-7, with 7 bases identical to TRBD2. This sequence originates from a woman aged 30 to 39 in good health. The CDR3 DNA reads TGTGCCAGCAGTCGGGACTACCAGAACGACGAGCAGTACTTC. Its protein is CASSRDYQNDEQYF.